This is a list of T cell receptor beta chains from one sample in a study of T cells in Graves' hyperthyroidism and ophthalmopathy. TCRdb independently ran MiXCR on the multiplex PCR reads; one entry per CDR3 protein. The sample carries 350,000 or so distinct CDR3 sequences, 15% to 20% recorded once. The sequenced sample consisted of blood. The receptors were sampled from a woman aged 45-65 years with Graves' hyperthyroidism. Both conserved end residues are part of each CDR3. Each record gives: V gene, D gene, clone size, J gene, CDR3 DNA, CDR3 protein. D genes are given only for firm matches. Size tells how often a clone was seen (once, few, many) or the class of an expanded clone, and some rows leave it out.

TRBV2	NA	NA	TRBJ2-2	TGTGCCAGCAATGGACCGAATCCGAACACCGGGGAGCTGTTTTTT	CASNGPNPNTGELFF
TRBV4-1	NA	many	TRBJ2-7	TGCGCCAGCAGCCAAGGGACCCTAGCGCCATCCTACGAGCAGTACTTC	CASSQGTLAPSYEQYF
TRBV3-1	NA	NA	TRBJ2-1	TGTGCCAGCAGCGTTTACGGACAGAGCTACAATGAGCAGTTCTTC	CASSVYGQSYNEQFF
TRBV12-3/TRBV12-4	TRBD2	many	TRBJ2-3	TGTGCCAGCACCGACACCGGGGGGGCAGATACGCAGTATTTT	CASTDTGGADTQYF
TRBV6-1	TRBD1	NA	TRBJ2-2	TGTGCCACGGGACAGGAGGGCACCGGGGAGCTGTTTTTT	CATGQEGTGELFF
TRBV27	NA	many	TRBJ2-3	TGTGCCAGCAGTTCCCGAACAGGAATCACAGATACGCAGTATTTT	CASSSRTGITDTQYF
TRBV20-1	TRBD1	NA	TRBJ1-6	TGCAGTGCTAGAGATGGCAGGGGGGGAACAAATTCACCCCTCCACTTT	CSARDGRGGTNSPLHF
TRBV9	NA	few	TRBJ2-5	TGTGCCAGCAGCGTAGGATCCGGAACCCAAGAGACCCAGTACTTC	CASSVGSGTQETQYF
TRBV10-2	TRBD2	NA	TRBJ2-7	TGCGCCAGCAGTGAGTCTTTAGCGGGGGACTACGAGCAGTACTTC	CASSESLAGDYEQYF
TRBV11-3	TRBD1	few	TRBJ1-1	TGTGCCAGCACCTGGGACAGGGGGAGTACTGAAGCTTTCTTT	CASTWDRGSTEAFF
TRBV12-3/TRBV12-4	TRBD1	few	TRBJ1-2	TGTGCCAGCAGTTCTAATTCGCACAGGGGATACACCTTC	CASSSNSHRGYTF
TRBV28	NA	many	TRBJ1-1	TGTGCCAGCAGTACCTTGAACACTGAAGCTTTCTTT	CASSTLNTEAFF
TRBV7-9	TRBD2	few	TRBJ2-7	TGTGCCAGCACCCCTAGCGGGAGAGGTTACGAGCAGTACTTC	CASTPSGRGYEQYF
TRBV6-1	TRBD1	many	TRBJ1-2	TGTGCCAGCAGTACGCTAAAGGACAGGTGGTATGGCTACACCTTC	CASSTLKDRWYGYTF
TRBV7-9	NA	many	TRBJ1-1	TGTGCCAGCAGCCCGAAGAACACTGAAGCTTTCTTT	CASSPKNTEAFF
TRBV2	TRBD1	few	TRBJ2-5	TGTGCCAGCAGTGGACAGGGGGCCCGGGAGACCCAGTACTTC	CASSGQGARETQYF
TRBV6-1	TRBD1	few	TRBJ1-2	TGTGCCAGCAGGGGACAGGGTTTGGTTGGCTACACCTTC	CASRGQGLVGYTF
TRBV5-1	NA	many	TRBJ1-5	TGTGCCAGCAGTTTAGCCGGATCCAATCAGCCCCAGCATTTT	CASSLAGSNQPQHF
TRBV5-1	NA	NA	TRBJ2-1	TGCGCCAGCAGTGATTACGGCGAGGACGAGCAGTTCTTC	CASSDYGEDEQFF
TRBV28	TRBD1	NA	TRBJ2-5	TGTGCCAGCAGTACTGCGGGACAGGGGTACGAGACCCAGTACTTC	CASSTAGQGYETQYF